The source of this T cell receptor (beta chain) is a study of shared clonotypes between healthy human individuals. The assay used deep level. Only in-frame clones appear in the TCRdb table, and some are missing; sequencing was by immunoSEQ multiplex PCR. The data contain hundreds of thousands of clones, around 76% of them singletons. Notes on the study in general: Investigators expected sequencing depth to affect clonotype sharing among donors.

The donors were all Caucasian adults (living in Nashville, Tennessee). Comments on this clone: Its matching antigen is unknown.

This clonotype was obtained from a woman aged 40 to 55 in good health. Some clones in this sample may be carry-over from other donors' samples. Material for sequencing was PBMCs.

CDR3 coding DNA: TGTGCCAGCAGCGGAGCACGGGGGGGAAGTCCCTACGAGCAGTACTTC. It codes for CASSGARGGSPYEQYF. The chain employs TRBV14 and TRBJ2-7; 8 nucleotides line up with TRBD2. CDR1 is SGHDN and CDR2 is FVKESK in the germline V gene. This CDR3 spans 16 amino acids. The V gene end was trimmed by 5 bases and the J gene end by 2 bases; junction bases not matched to a gene: 11.